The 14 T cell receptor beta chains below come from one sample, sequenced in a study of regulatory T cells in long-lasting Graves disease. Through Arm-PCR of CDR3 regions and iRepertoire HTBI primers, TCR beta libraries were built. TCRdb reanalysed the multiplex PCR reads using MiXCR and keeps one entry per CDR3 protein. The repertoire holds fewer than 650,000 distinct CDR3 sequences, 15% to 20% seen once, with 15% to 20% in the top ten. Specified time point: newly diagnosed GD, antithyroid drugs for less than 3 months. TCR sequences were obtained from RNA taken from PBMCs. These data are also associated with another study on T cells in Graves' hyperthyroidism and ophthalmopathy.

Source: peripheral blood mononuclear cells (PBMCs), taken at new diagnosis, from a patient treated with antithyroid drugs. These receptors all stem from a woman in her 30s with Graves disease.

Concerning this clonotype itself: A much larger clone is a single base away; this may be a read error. This CDR3 is CSARPRASMSTEAFF. The CDR3 region has the DNA TGCAGTGCTAGACCTCGTGCCAGCATGAGCACTGAAGCTTTCTTT. J is TRBJ1-1 and V is TRBV20-1; the D is unclear. Germline loops: CDR1 DFQATT, CDR2 SNEGSKA (reference sequence). The CDR3 sequence is 15 residues long. V was trimmed by 2 bases and J by 4 bases, leaving 17 bases between them.

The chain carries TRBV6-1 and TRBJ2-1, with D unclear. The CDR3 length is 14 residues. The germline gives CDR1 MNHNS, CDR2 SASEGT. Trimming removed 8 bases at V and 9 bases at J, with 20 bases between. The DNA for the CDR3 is TGTGCCAGCGCCGACCCCCGAACCGGGTTTGAGCAGTTCTTC. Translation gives CASADPRTGFEQFF.

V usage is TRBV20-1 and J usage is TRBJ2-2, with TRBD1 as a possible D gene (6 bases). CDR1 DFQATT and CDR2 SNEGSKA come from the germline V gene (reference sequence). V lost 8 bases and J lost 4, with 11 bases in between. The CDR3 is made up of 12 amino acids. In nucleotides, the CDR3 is TGCAGTACCCCGGACAGCACCGGGGAGCTGTTTTTT. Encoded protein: CSTPDSTGELFF.

The CDR3: CASSQAGVTYEQYF. CDR3 in DNA: TGTGCCAGTAGTCAGGCGGGAGTCACCTACGAGCAGTACTTC. The gene calls are TRBV19 and TRBJ2-7; 7 bases line up with TRBD2. J gave up 2 bases and V 5 bases, and 6 bases lay outside the gene matches. Germline V gene data show CDR1 as LNHDA and CDR2 as SQIVND (reference sequence). The CDR3 contains 14 residues.

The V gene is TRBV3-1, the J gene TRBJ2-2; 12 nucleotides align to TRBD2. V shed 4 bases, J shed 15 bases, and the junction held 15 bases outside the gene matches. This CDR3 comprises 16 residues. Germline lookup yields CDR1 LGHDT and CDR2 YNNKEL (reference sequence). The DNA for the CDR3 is TGTGCCAGCAGCCCCCCACTGGGACTAGCGGGTCGGAAGGTGTTTTTT. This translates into CASSPPLGLAGRKVFF.

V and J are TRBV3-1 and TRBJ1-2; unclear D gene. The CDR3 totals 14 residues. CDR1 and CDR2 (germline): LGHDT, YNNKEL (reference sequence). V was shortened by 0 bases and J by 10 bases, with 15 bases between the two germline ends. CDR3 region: CASSQDSGGRDYTF. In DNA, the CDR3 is TGTGCCAGCAGCCAAGATTCAGGCGGCCGTGACTACACCTTC.

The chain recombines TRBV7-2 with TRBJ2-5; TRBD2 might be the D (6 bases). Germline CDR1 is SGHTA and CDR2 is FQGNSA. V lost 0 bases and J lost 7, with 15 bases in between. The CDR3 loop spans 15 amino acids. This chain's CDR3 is CASSLAGRQGGTQYF. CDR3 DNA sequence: TGTGCCAGCAGCTTAGCGGGGAGGCAGGGAGGGACCCAGTACTTC.

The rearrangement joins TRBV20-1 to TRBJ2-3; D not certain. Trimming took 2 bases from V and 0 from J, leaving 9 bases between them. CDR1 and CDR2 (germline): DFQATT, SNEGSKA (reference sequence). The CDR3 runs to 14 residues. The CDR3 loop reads CSARRSTSTDTQYF. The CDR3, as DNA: TGCAGTGCTAGAAGATCTACTAGCACAGATACGCAGTATTTT.

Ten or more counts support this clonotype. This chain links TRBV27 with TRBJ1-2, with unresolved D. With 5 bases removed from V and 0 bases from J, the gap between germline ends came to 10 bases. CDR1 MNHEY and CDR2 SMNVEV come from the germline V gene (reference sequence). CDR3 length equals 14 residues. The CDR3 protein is CASSTGNTNYGYTF. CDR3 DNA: TGTGCCAGCAGTACCGGAAATACTAACTATGGCTACACCTTC.

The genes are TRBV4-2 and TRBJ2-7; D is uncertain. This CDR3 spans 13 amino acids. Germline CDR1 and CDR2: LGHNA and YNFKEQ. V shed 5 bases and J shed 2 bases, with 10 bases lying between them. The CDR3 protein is CASSSEVAYEQYF. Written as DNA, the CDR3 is TGTGCCAGCAGCTCCGAAGTCGCCTACGAGCAGTACTTC.

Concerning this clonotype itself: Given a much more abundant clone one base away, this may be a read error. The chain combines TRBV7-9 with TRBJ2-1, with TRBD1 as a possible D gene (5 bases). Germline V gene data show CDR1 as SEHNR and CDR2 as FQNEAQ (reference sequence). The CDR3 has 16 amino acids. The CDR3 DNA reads TGTGCCAGCAGCTCTACCCAGGGTTTAGCCTACAATGGGCAGTTCTTC. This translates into CASSSTQGLAYNGQFF.

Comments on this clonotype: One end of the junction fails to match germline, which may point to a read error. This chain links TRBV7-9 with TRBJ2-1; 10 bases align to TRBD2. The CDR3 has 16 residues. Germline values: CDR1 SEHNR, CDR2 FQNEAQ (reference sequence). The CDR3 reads CASSGTAGGIYSEQFF. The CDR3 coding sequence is TGTGCCAGCAGCGGGACAGCGGGAGGGATTTACAGTGAGCAGTTCTTC.

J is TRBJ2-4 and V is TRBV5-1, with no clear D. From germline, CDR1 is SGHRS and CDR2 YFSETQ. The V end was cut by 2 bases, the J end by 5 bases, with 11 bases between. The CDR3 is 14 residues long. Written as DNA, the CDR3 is TGCGCCAGCAGCTTAAGGTCGTCACAAAACATTCAGTACTTC. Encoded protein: CASSLRSSQNIQYF.

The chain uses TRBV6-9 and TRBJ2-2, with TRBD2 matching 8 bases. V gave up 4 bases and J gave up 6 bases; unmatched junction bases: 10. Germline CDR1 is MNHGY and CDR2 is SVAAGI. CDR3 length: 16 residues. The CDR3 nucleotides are TGTGCCAGCAGTTTTGCGGGAGGTGCTGGAGCCGGGGAGCTGTTTTTT. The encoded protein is CASSFAGGAGAGELFF.